Described below is a single TCR beta chain sequence and its context. The target antigen is unknown. V was cut by 4 bases and J by 4 bases, with 12 bases left in between. The CDR3 runs 13 residues. The germline gives CDR1 SGHDT, CDR2 YYEEEE. These data originate in a study of shared clonotypes between healthy human individuals. Every subset had its genomic DNA shared out evenly among several immunoSEQ plates. TCRdb keeps only in-frame clones here, not all; method: immunoSEQ multiplex PCR. Seen here are a few million clones, just over 90% observed once, and the top ten hold over 0.12%. Study results and limitations: Generation probabilities of non-shared clonotypes were lower (relative to those shared by all four donors). The represented genetic and exposure-history diversity was limited by the small number of donors.

The TCR originated in a man aged 18-30 years in good health. This chain connects TRBV5-6 to TRBJ2-7; D might be TRBD2 (5 bases). Input material: naive CD4+ T cells sorted from blood. The subset here: CD45RA+ positively selected. The CDR3 DNA is TGTGCCAGCAGCACTGACTACGGATACGAGCAGTACTTC. Translated, it gives CASSTDYGYEQYF.